This TCR beta chain was retrieved from a study of shared clonotypes between healthy human individuals (dated by TCRdb to the early 2020s). For context, the study as a whole: Two women and a few men aged 18 to 49 years were included in the cohort. To estimate repertoire size and how much clonotype sharing occurs between individuals, the study deeply sequenced the blood TCR repertoires of five healthy adults. Libraries were prepared and TCR repertoires were sequenced by different laboratories using diverse techniques, in order to increase sequencing depth and limit assay-specific biases. Between about 0.94 and 10 billion PBMCs per donor were obtained by leukapheresis. For each donor, CD4 naive and CD4 memory were each run on three plates, CD8 naive on two plates, and CD8 memory on one plate. On the study overall, not on this receptor specifically: Clonotypes shared by all four sorted-subset donors showed higher generation probabilities than non-shared clonotypes. The genetic and exposure-history diversity represented was limited by the small number of donors. Sharing across a few donors was observed for about 5% of naive CD4, 3.5% of naive CD8, 2% to 2.5% of memory CD4, and roughly 0.43% of memory CD8 clonotypes. Incomplete sequencing was indicated by rarefaction of sorted-subset datasets, despite the large sequencing depth. Naive subsets generally had larger estimated clonotype richness than memory subsets. Sampling was restricted to blood, and TCR repertoires in tissue are likely to differ from TCR repertoires in blood. Pairwise subsampling indicated that sequencing depth was expected to affect the degree of clonotype sharing among donors.

Concerning this clone itself: The antigen it recognizes is unknown. Base quality data are lacking; no much larger clone is found one base away. The sample holds other DNA sequences that translate to the same CDR3.

The donors were healthy, HIV-negative adults with no recently reported acute infections or vaccinations. Every donor was a Caucasian adult residing in Nashville, Tennessee, USA. CD4+ T cells were enriched through magnetic negative selection, after which naive cells were positively selected on CD45RA and the remaining negative fraction served as the memory subset. After blood collection by leukapheresis, PBMCs were isolated using Ficoll-Histopaque density gradient centrifugation and then cryopreserved in the vapor phase of liquid nitrogen. Analytical flow cytometry was used to check the purity and quantity of each magnetically sorted T cell population. Genomic DNA was isolated from each sorted fraction and quantified by UV absorbance on a Nanodrop 2000c. TCR CDR3 regions were amplified from genomic DNA by multiplex PCR using the deep immunoSEQ assay. Genomic DNA extracted from each cell subset was distributed evenly over all wells of several immunoSEQ 96-well plates, and each plate served as one replicate. For sorted subsets, about 220 ng of genomic DNA, equivalent to around 29,000 T cell genomes, went into each replicate PCR. The purified libraries were quantified using a Qubit 3.0 fluorometer, sized with a Bioanalyzer 2100, and then quantified again using the KAPA Library Quantification kit. A separate single-read 150-cycle Illumina NextSeq 550 flow cell was used to sequence each immunoSEQ 96-well plate. The paper's data handling went like this. The immunoSEQ output contained only junctional sequences without quality scores, so filtering could not match that applied to full-length reads. Sequences were annotated with PyIR, a Python wrapper for IgBLAST v1.9, using IMGT germline references to assign V/J genes and CDR3. Reads were removed for weak V/J assignments (E-value above 1e-6), missing CDR3, stop codons, out-of-frame junctions, or ambiguous translated residues. V3J clonotypes were defined as sequences sharing an identical inferred V gene, J gene, and CDR3 amino acid sequence. The percentage overlap between two repertoires was calculated by dividing the number of shared unique clonotypes by the size of the smaller repertoire. Richness of each repertoire was evaluated using RTK rarefaction, the Chao1 estimator, and Recon v2.1 estimates of unobserved clonotypes. Generation probabilities were computed with OLGA for all TCRbeta clonotypes obtained by the gDNA method from several donors. The source is immuneACCESS, and TCRdb retained only in-frame sequences with V and J called. Part of the clones is not carried over; for the studies checked, unresolved V genes explain less than half of this, and the remainder is unexplained. V, J and clone size reflect that table, while D and trimming were determined from the DNA. The sample table lists roughly 2.5 million clones, over 85% of them with a count of one. Over 0.12% of the sample is in the top ten clones.

The specimen sequenced was naive CD4+ T cells sorted from blood. In light of the paper, this sample's cell subset or site label describes: CD45RA+ positively selected. This receptor was obtained from a man between 18 and 35 years old in good health.

The CDR3 here reads CASSVATGPNQPQHF. The sequenced DNA: TGTGCCAGCAGCGTAGCCACGGGGCCCAATCAGCCCCAGCATTTT. The rearranged chain carries TRBV9 and TRBJ1-5; a tentative D match to TRBD1 spans 5 bases. V sheds 0 bases and J sheds 3 bases, leaving 10 bases between their ends. The germline V gene gives CDR1 as SGDLS and CDR2 as YYNGEE. The CDR3 runs 15 residues from the cysteine to the phenylalanine. Only CDR3 DNA is held: 45 bases, read in frame from base 1. The reference TRBV9 and TRBJ1-5 proteins fill in what lies around the CDR3, so the full variable domain reads DSGVTQTPKHLITATGQRVTLRCSPRSGDLSVYWYQQSLDQGLQFLIQYYNGEERAKGNILERFSAQQFPDLHSELNLSSLELGDSALYFCASSVATGPNQPQHFGDGTRLSIL.